This TCR beta chain was found in a study of shared clonotypes between healthy human individuals. Study-wide results and caveats: What naive subsets generally showed was a larger estimated richness than memory subsets showed.

The split of CD4+ cells yielded CD45RA+ naive and CD45RA-negative memory subsets. Germline V gene sequence: CDR1 LNHNV, CDR2 YYDKDF (reference sequence). The length of the CDR3 is 13 residues. Trimming stripped 2 bases from V and 13 bases from J, with 15 bases between. With respect to this clone: As yet, its antigen is unknown.

TCRdb keeps only in-frame clones here, not all; method: immunoSEQ multiplex PCR. The sample lists hundreds of thousands of clones; around three quarters were seen once. This TCR derives from a woman aged 30 to 39 in good health. Sequencing was carried out using memory CD4+ T cells sorted from blood. As for subset: CD45RA-negative fraction. V gene TRBV15 combines with J gene TRBJ2-1; no firm D call. CDR3 amino acids: CATSRRVQGRQFF. CDR3 nucleotides: TGTGCCACCAGCAGAAGGGTGCAAGGTCGTCAGTTCTTC. Full variable domain (outside the CDR3, taken from reference TRBV15 and TRBJ2-1): DAMVIQNPRYQVTQFGKPVTLSCSQTLNHNVMYWYQQKSSQAPKLLFHYYDKDFNNEADTPDNFQSRRPNTSFCFLDIRSPGLGDTAMYLCATSRRVQGRQFFGPGTRLTVL.